These 23 T cell receptor beta chains were all obtained from the same sample, sequenced in a study of cytomegalovirus exposure and HLA in healthy donors. Use of 60 Vbeta and 13 Jbeta primers characterized the PCR. Sequenced by immunoSEQ multiplex PCR; TCRdb stores in-frame clones only, minus some. The profile shows fewer than 180,000 clones, around 79% of them singletons. Sequences were obtained from PBMCs. These receptor sequences come from a human donor in good health.

The genes are TRBV28 and TRBJ1-2, with D hard to call. V was trimmed by 2 bases and J by 2 bases, leaving 6 bases between them. CDR1 is MDHEN, CDR2 SYDVKM, per germline. CDR3 length equals 13 residues. Here the CDR3 reads CASSLGQNYGYTF. CDR3 DNA: TGTGCCAGCAGTTTAGGGCAGAACTATGGCTACACCTTC.

The gene calls are TRBV25-1 and TRBJ2-2; possible D gene TRBD2, 5 bases. V lost 1 base to trimming and J lost 2 bases, with 8 bases between them. Germline CDR1 reads MGHDK; CDR2 reads SYGVNS. This CDR3 is 15 amino acids long. This CDR3 is CASSEFGGNTGELFF. In DNA form, the CDR3 reads TGTGCCAGCAGTGAATTTGGAGGAAACACCGGGGAGCTGTTTTTT.

Only a few counts were recorded for this clone. The chain has TRBV6-1 and TRBJ1-2; the D gene is possibly TRBD1 (6 bases). Per germline, CDR1 MNHNS and CDR2 SASEGT. V lost 5 bases and J 5 bases, leaving 15 bases between the germline ends. The CDR3 extends over 14 amino acids. CDR3 coding DNA: TGTGCCAGCAGTTTACAGGGTGACGCTTATGGCTACACCTTC. Protein sequence: CASSLQGDAYGYTF.

The CDR3 region has the DNA TGTGCCATCAGTGGAGGCGTTCCAGATACGCAGTATTTT. This translates into CAISGGVPDTQYF. The rearrangement uses TRBV10-3 and TRBJ2-3; no firm D call. This CDR3 has 13 residues. The V gene's germline CDR1 is ENHRY and CDR2 SYGVKD. With 4 bases removed from V and 4 bases from J, the gap between germline ends came to 9 bases.

In its sample, this clone was seen a few times. V and J are TRBV14 and TRBJ2-1; D is perhaps TRBD2 (5 bases). Germline V gives CDR1 SGHDN, CDR2 FVKESK. Trimming left V 4 bases short and J 5 bases short, with 15 bases between. The CDR3 totals 15 residues. The CDR3 spells CASSPRRKWNNEQFF. CDR3 nucleotide sequence: TGTGCCAGCAGCCCCCGGAGGAAATGGAACAATGAGCAGTTCTTC.

V and J are TRBV6-6 and TRBJ2-1; no clear D gene. Germline lookup yields CDR1 MNHNY and CDR2 SVGAGI (reference sequence). This CDR3 has 13 amino acids. V lost 5 bases to trimming and J lost 4 bases, with 9 bases between them. The chain's CDR3 is CASSQTPYNEQFF. CDR3 DNA: TGTGCCAGCAGTCAAACACCATACAATGAGCAGTTCTTC.

This chain connects TRBV5-8 to TRBJ2-7; 8 nucleotides line up with TRBD2. CDR3 size: 12 residues. Germline CDR1 reads SGHTS; CDR2 reads YDEGEE. J lost 5 bases, V lost 4 bases, and 2 bases had no gene match. The DNA of the CDR3 is TGTGCCAGCAGCCGGGAGGGCGACGAGCAGTACTTC. Its protein product is CASSREGDEQYF. The full variable domain, rest sourced from reference TRBV5-8 and TRBJ2-7, is EAGVTQSPTHLIKTRGQQATLRCSPISGHTSVYWYQQALGLGLQFLLWYDEGEERNRGNFPPRFSGRQFPNYSSELNVNALELEDSALYLCASSREGDEQYFGPGTRLTVT.

V is TRBV14 and J is TRBJ1-2; D is undetermined. CDR1 SGHDN and CDR2 FVKESK come from the germline V gene. Trimming removed 5 bases at V and 7 bases at J, with 20 bases between. The CDR3 sequence is 15 residues long. The CDR3 DNA reads as TGTGCCAGCAGCTTCGGACTCAATTTACTGGGTGGCTACACCTTC. Protein product: CASSFGLNLLGGYTF.

This chain connects TRBV9 to TRBJ2-1; 9 bases are shared with TRBD2. This CDR3 region has 15 residues. Germline V gene lookup returns CDR1 SGDLS and CDR2 YYNGEE. The ends lost 4 bases at V and 6 bases at J; junction bases unmatched: 8. The DNA for the CDR3 is TGTGCCAGCAGCCCGCGTGGTAGCGGGAGCAATGAGCAGTTCTTC. This encodes CASSPRGSGSNEQFF. The full variable domain, completed using reference TRBV9 and TRBJ2-1, is DSGVTQTPKHLITATGQRVTLRCSPRSGDLSVYWYQQSLDQGLQFLIQYYNGEERAKGNILERFSAQQFPDLHSELNLSSLELGDSALYFCASSPRGSGSNEQFFGPGTRLTVL.

This rearrangement joins TRBV5-4 to TRBJ2-1; 14 positions match TRBD2. Trimming took 4 bases from V and 10 from J; bases not matched to a gene: 7. Germline CDR1 SGHNT, CDR2 YYREEE (reference sequence). The CDR3 has 15 residues. Written as DNA, the CDR3 is TGTGCCAGCAGCCCCGGGACTAGCGGGGGTTCGGAGCAGTTCTTC. Encoded protein: CASSPGTSGGSEQFF.

The chain employs TRBV19 and TRBJ1-5, with D possibly TRBD1 on 5 matching bases. The CDR3 is 13 residues long. Germline V gene sequence: CDR1 LNHDA, CDR2 SQIVND (reference sequence). V was shortened by 4 bases and J by 2 bases, with 6 bases between the two germline ends. The CDR3 region is CASSRGGNQPQHF. Here the CDR3 DNA reads TGTGCCAGTAGTAGGGGGGGCAATCAGCCCCAGCATTTT.

The chain links TRBV9 to TRBJ2-3; a weak D match, TRBD2 (6 bases). Trimming cost V 3 bases and J 1 base, with 6 bases left between them. Germline V gene lookup returns CDR1 SGDLS and CDR2 YYNGEE. The CDR3 extends over 13 amino acids. The CDR3 here is CASSGGGTDTQYF. CDR3 bases: TGTGCCAGCAGCGGCGGGGGCACAGATACGCAGTATTTT.

CDR3 coding DNA: TGTGCCATCAGTGAGTCCGGACTAGCAACCTACGAGCAGTACTTC. It yields the protein CAISESGLATYEQYF. The rearrangement links TRBV10-3 to TRBJ2-7; 8 bases are a match to TRBD2. The germline CDR1 and CDR2 sequences are ENHRY and SYGVKD. The CDR3 consists of 15 residues. Trimming removed 0 bases from V and 2 bases from J; junction bases left unmatched: 3.

This rearrangement joins TRBV7-2 to TRBJ1-4; the D is unclear. The V gene's germline CDR1 is SGHTA and CDR2 FQGNSA. CDR3 length: 15 residues. V was cut by 5 bases and J by 1 base, with 11 bases left in between. The CDR3 loop is CASSPRRGTNEKLFF. The DNA for the CDR3 is TGTGCCAGCAGCCCTCGGCGAGGAACTAATGAAAAACTGTTTTTT.

This clone was detected only once. For the CDR3, the DNA is TGCGCCAGCAGCCACAGCTCTGGAAACACCATATATTTT. Translated: CASSHSSGNTIYF. V is TRBV5-1 and J is TRBJ1-3; no definite D call. V was clipped by 4 bases and J by 0 bases, with 5 bases between them. This CDR3 is 13 amino acids long. Per the germline V gene, CDR1 is SGHRS and CDR2 is YFSETQ.

V usage is TRBV6-6 and J usage is TRBJ1-1; D may be TRBD1 (6 bases). Trimming took off 6 bases at V and 4 bases at J, with 18 bases between the two ends. The V gene's germline CDR1 is MNHNY and CDR2 SVGAGI (reference sequence). The CDR3 has 15 amino acids. CDR3 DNA: TGTGCCAGCAGGCCCCGGGCGGGGGCGAGCACTGAAGCTTTCTTT. Translating gives CASRPRAGASTEAFF.

This chain links TRBV29-1 with TRBJ2-1, with D hard to call. V shed 6 bases and J shed 9 bases, with 12 bases lying between them. CDR1 is SQVTM and CDR2 is ANQGSEA in the germline V gene. The CDR3 runs 11 residues. The CDR3 spells CSVVSSPEQFF. The CDR3 DNA follows: TGCAGCGTCGTCTCGAGTCCTGAGCAGTTCTTC.

V is TRBV11-2 and J is TRBJ2-7; no clear D gene. Germline lookup yields CDR1 SGHAT and CDR2 FQNNGV. The CDR3 sequence is 13 residues long. With 1 base removed from V and 3 bases from J, the gap between germline ends came to 7 bases. This CDR3 reads CASSLGANYEQYF. CDR3 nucleotide sequence: TGTGCCAGCAGCTTAGGGGCAAACTACGAGCAGTACTTC.

The chain couples TRBV10-3 to TRBJ2-5; 9 positions match TRBD2. Germline CDR1 and CDR2: ENHRY and SYGVKD. The V gene end was trimmed by 8 bases and the J gene end by 4 bases; junction bases not matched to a gene: 14. The CDR3 is 16 residues long. CDR3: CAIREASGRRGETQYF. In DNA form, the CDR3 reads TGTGCCATCCGGGAGGCAAGCGGGAGGCGGGGAGAGACCCAGTACTTC.

V usage is TRBV5-6 and J usage is TRBJ2-7; TRBD2 is a possible D gene (5 bases). Looked up from germline, CDR1 is SGHDT and CDR2 is YYEEEE. Trimming shortened V by 2 bases and J by 3 bases, and 12 bases separated the two germline ends. CDR3 length: 14 residues. The CDR3 here is CASSLTAAYYEQYF. CDR3 sequence (DNA): TGTGCCAGCAGCTTAACAGCGGCCTACTACGAGCAGTACTTC.

The chain has TRBV6-6 and TRBJ1-3; D is unresolved. The CDR3 spans 13 residues. The germline V gene encodes CDR1 MNHNY and CDR2 SVGAGI (reference sequence). Trimming took off 7 bases at V and 4 bases at J, with 11 bases between the two ends. CDR3: CASNRLVGNTIYF. CDR3 DNA: TGTGCCAGCAATAGACTGGTCGGAAACACCATATATTTT.

This clone was picked up one time. The V call is TRBV4-2, the J call TRBJ2-1; TRBD2 is a possible D gene (6 bases). Trimming stripped 5 bases from V and 4 bases from J, with 9 bases between. The CDR3 covers 13 residues. Per germline, CDR1 LGHNA and CDR2 YNFKEQ. The CDR3 nucleotides are TGTGCCAGCAGCTCGAGCGGGTACAATGAGCAGTTCTTC. It translates to CASSSSGYNEQFF.

The chain is built from TRBV6-9 and TRBJ2-1; D is unresolved. Germline CDR1 MNHGY, CDR2 SVAAGI. The CDR3 contains 12 residues. V lost 8 bases and J 7 bases, leaving 12 bases between the germline ends. CDR3 nucleotides: TGTGCCAGCCCTAGACGAGTTAATGAGCAGTTCTTC. Translation gives CASPRRVNEQFF.